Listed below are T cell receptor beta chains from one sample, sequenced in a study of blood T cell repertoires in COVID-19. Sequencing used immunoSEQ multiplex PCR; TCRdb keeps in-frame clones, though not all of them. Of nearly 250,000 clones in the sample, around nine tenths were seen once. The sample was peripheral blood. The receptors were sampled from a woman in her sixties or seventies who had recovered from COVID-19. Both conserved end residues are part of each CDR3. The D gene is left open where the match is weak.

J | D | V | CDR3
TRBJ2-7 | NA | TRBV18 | CASSPGLLTYEQYF
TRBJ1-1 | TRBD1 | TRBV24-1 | CATSGTGAITEAFF
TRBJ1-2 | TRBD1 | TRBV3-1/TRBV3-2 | CASRLGQGPSPNYGYTF
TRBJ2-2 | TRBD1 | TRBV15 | CATSRGGTENTGELFF
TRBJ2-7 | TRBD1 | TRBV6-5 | CASRRGIAYEQYF
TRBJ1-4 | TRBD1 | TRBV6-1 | CASSERGQVREGEKLFF
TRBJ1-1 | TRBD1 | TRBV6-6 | CASSYEGANTEAFF
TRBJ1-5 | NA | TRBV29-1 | CSVAPQNQPQHF
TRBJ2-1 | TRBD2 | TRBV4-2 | CASSQVGGGANEQFF
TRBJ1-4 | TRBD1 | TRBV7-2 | CASSLPGQGKEKLFF
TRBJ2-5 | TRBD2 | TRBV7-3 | CASSLRGTIQETQYF
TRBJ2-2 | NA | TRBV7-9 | CASSFSGGELFF
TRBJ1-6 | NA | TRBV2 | CASSLQGSYNSPLHF
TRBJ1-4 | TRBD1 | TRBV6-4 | CASSEQGAPNEKLFF
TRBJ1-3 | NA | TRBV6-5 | CASSYRGRAGNTIYF
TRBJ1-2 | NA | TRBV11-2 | CASSFSHNYGYTF
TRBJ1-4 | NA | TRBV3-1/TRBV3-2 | CASSQVGQVNEKLFF
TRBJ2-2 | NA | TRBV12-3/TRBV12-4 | CASARTDTGELFF
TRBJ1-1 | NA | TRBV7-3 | CASSLDSYTEAFF
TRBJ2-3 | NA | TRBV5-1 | CASSSGATSTDTQYF
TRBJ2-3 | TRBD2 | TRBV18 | CASSPLAGATDTQYF
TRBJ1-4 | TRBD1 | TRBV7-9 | CASSSQGAGGEKLFF
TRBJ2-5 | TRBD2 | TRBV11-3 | CASSLGLAGEHQETQYF
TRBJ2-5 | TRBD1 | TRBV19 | CATNRGLGETQYF
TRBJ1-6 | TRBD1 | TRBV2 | CASSGTGGNSPLHF
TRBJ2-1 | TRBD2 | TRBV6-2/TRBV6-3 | CASSRRTSGFSYNEQFF
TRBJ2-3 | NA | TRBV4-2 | CASSQEFFSGGEGTDTQYF
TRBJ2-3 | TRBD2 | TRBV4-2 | CASSQDPSGGAGDTQYF
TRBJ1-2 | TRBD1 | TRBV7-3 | CASSAGQGLGYTF
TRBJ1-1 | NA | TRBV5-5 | CASSFTGYTEAFF
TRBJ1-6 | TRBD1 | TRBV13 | CASSSPTGVWPLHF
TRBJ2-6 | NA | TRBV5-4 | CASSLSSSGANVLTF
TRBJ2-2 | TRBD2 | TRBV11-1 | CASSRSARGSTGELFF
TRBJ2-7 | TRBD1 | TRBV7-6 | CASSPQTGAHEQYF
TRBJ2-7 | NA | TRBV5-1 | CASSLSGQGFPYEQYF
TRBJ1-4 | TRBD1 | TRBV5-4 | CASSLATRGGGEKLFF
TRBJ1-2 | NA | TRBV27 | CASRPTGGLGYTF
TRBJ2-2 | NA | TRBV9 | CASSVGSTEGTGELFF
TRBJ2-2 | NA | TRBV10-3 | CAITRTASSTGELFF
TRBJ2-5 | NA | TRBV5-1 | CASSLGGLIETQYF
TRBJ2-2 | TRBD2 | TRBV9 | CASSPTSGGAGYTGELFF
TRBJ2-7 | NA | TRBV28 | CASSGYEQYF
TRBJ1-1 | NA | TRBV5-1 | CASSWESNTEAFF
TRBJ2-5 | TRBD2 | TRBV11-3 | CASSFGGAGQETQYF
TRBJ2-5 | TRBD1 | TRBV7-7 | CASSQTGDQETQYF
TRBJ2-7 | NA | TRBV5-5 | CASSFIGGQYEQYF
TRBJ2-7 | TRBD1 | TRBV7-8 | CASSLATGGEQYF
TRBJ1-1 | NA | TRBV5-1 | CASRPTAGFNTEAFF
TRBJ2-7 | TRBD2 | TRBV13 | CASSFRGGSSYEQYF